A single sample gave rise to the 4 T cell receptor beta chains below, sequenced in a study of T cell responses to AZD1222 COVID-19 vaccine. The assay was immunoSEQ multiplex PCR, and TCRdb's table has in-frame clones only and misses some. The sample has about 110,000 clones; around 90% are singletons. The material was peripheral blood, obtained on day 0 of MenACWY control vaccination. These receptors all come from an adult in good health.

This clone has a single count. DNA of the CDR3: TGTGCCAGCAGCTTAGAAAAGGGGTCTAACTATGGCTACACCTTC. Protein product: CASSLEKGSNYGYTF. The chain has TRBV13 and TRBJ1-2, with D possibly being TRBD1 (5 bases). The germline gives CDR1 PRHDT, CDR2 FYEKMQ (reference sequence). Trimming pared 1 base from V and 0 bases from J, leaving 9 bases between. There are 15 residues in the CDR3.

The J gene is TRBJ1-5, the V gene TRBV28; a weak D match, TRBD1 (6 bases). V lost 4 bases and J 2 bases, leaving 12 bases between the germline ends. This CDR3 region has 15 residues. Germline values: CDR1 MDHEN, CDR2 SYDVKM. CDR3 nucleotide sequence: TGTGCCAGCAGTTCCAAGGGGGGGGGCAATCAGCCCCAGCATTTT. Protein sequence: CASSSKGGGNQPQHF.

DNA for the CDR3: TGTGCCAGCAGCGTTCAGGGCCAAGAGACCCAGTACTTC. Translated: CASSVQGQETQYF. This rearrangement joins TRBV5-5 to TRBJ2-5; D might be TRBD1 (5 bases). Between the trimmed V and J ends, which lost 4 bases and 1 base, there was a span of 8 bases. This CDR3 comprises 13 residues. The V gene's germline CDR1 is SGHKS and CDR2 YYEKEE (reference sequence).

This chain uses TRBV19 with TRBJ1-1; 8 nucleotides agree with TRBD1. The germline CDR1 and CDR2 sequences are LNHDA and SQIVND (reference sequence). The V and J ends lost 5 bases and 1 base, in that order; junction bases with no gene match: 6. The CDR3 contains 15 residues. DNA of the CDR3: TGTGCCAGTAGTGGCCCGGGACAGGCGAACACTGAAGCTTTCTTT. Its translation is CASSGPGQANTEAFF. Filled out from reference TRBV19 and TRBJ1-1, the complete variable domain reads DGGITQSPKYLFRKEGQNVTLSCEQNLNHDAMYWYRQDPGQGLRLIYYSQIVNDFQKGDIAEGYSVSREKKESFPLTVTSAQKNPTAFYLCASSGPGQANTEAFFGQGTRLTVV.